The subject of this entry is one T cell receptor (beta chain). The assay was immunoSEQ multiplex PCR, and TCRdb's table has in-frame clones only and misses some. The sample carries about 38,000 clones, 91% recorded once. This sample was included in a study of T cell changes during pregnancy in multiple sclerosis. This CDR3 contains 14 residues. The germline V gene has CDR1 GTSNPN and CDR2 SVGIG (reference sequence). Trimming shortened V by 3 bases and J by 3 bases, and 14 bases separated the two germline ends. The origin of this receptor is a female donor with multiple sclerosis, enrolled in a pregnancy study. The gene calls are TRBV30 and TRBJ1-2, with a tentative D call TRBD1 (5 bases). The starting material was CD8+ T cells from peripheral blood mononuclear cells, obtained in the second trimester of pregnancy. The DNA of the CDR3 is TGTGCCTGGAGCCGAGGAGGGGTGGACTATGGCTACACCTTC. Protein product: CAWSRGGVDYGYTF.